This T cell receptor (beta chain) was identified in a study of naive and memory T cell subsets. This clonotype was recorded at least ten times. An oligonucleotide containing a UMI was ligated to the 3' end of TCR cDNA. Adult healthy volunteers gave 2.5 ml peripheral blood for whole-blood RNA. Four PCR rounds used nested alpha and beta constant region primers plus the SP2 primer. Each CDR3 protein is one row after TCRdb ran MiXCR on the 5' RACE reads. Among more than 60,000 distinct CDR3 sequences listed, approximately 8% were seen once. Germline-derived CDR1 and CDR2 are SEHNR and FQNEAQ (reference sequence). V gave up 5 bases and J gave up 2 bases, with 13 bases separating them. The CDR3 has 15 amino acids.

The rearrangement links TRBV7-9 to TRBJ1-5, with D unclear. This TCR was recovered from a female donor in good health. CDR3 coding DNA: TGTGCCAGCAGCGTACGGGGTAACGGCAATCAGCCCCAGCATTTT. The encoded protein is CASSVRGNGNQPQHF.